This T cell receptor beta chain originates from a study of graft-versus-host responses after intestinal transplantation. As for the study in general: Anti-thymocyte globulin induction, then tacrolimus and steroids for two to four years, went to all recipients. Findings and limits, study-wide: Declining HvG levels early post-transplant were linked to peak circulating GvH clone levels. In recipient marrow, GvH clones were found, and some appeared first in ileum or blood.

The germline V gene encodes CDR1 SGHRS and CDR2 YFSETQ. The CDR3 spans 15 residues. With 3 bases removed from V and 0 bases from J, the gap between germline ends came to 9 bases. Comments on this clone: The antigen remains undetermined.

Sequenced by immunoSEQ multiplex PCR; TCRdb stores in-frame clones only, minus some. The sample records 30,000 or so clones, roughly four fifths being singletons. This sequence joins TRBV5-1 and TRBJ1-4; D not resolved. Sample: unstimulated CD8+ T cells sorted from spleen or lymph node cells, taken before intestinal transplant. The sequence was obtained from a human donor who received an intestinal transplant. CDR3 coding DNA: TGCGCCAGCAGCTCTGAGGTCACAACTAATGAAAAACTGTTTTTT. Its translation: CASSSEVTTNEKLFF.